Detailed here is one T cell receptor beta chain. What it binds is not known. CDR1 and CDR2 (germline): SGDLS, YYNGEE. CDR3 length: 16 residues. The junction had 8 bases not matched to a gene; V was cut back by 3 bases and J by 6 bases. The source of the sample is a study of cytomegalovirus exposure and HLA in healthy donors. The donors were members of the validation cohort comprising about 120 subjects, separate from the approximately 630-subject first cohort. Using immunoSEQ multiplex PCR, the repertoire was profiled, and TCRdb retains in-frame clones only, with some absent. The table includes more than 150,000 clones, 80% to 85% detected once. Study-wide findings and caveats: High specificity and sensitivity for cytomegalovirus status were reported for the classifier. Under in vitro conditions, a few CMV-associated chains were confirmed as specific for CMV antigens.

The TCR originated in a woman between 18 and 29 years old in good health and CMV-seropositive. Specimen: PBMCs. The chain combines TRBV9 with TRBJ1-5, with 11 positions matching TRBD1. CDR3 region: CASSAGQGALSQPQHF. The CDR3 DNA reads TGTGCCAGCAGCGCAGGACAGGGGGCGCTGAGTCAGCCCCAGCATTTT.